A single sample is the source of the 25 T cell receptor beta chains below, sequenced in a study of blood T cell repertoires in COVID-19. TCRdb's copy holds only in-frame clones and misses some; the assay was immunoSEQ multiplex PCR. The sample carries some 45,000 clones, about 86% recorded once. Material for sequencing was peripheral blood. These receptors came from a man in his 70s with acute or convalescent COVID-19.

The rearrangement uses TRBV30 and TRBJ1-6; TRBD1 matches at 9 bases. The CDR3 has 14 amino acids. J lost 10 bases, V lost 1 base, and 5 bases had no gene match. Germline V CDR1 and CDR2: GTSNPN, SVGIG (reference sequence). CDR3 sequence (DNA): TGTGCCTGGAGTGGGGACAGGGTTGGATCACCCCTCCACTTT. Its protein product is CAWSGDRVGSPLHF.

V gene TRBV6-1 combines with J gene TRBJ1-6; TRBD1 is a possible D gene (5 bases). This CDR3 comprises 17 residues. V dropped 2 bases and J dropped 10 bases, with 21 bases sitting between them. The V gene's germline CDR1 is MNHNS and CDR2 SASEGT. The DNA for the CDR3 is TGTGCCAGCAGTGAAAGATTTACGGGGACTGGGAGGTCACCCCTCCACTTT. Translation gives CASSERFTGTGRSPLHF.

This sequence joins TRBV28 and TRBJ2-7; the D gene is possibly TRBD2 (7 bases). Germline lookup yields CDR1 MDHEN and CDR2 SYDVKM. Trimming cost V 4 bases and J 7 bases, with 17 bases left between them. The CDR3 runs 14 residues. The CDR3 DNA reads as TGTGCCAGCAGTTCCGGGACTAAAGGGGGTGAGCAGTACTTC. Amino acid sequence: CASSSGTKGGEQYF.

This clone showed up just once. This rearrangement joins TRBV19 to TRBJ1-5, with TRBD1 as a possible D gene (5 bases). V was trimmed by 7 bases and J by 2 bases, leaving 15 bases between them. The V gene's germline CDR1 is LNHDA and CDR2 SQIVND (reference sequence). The CDR3 loop spans 15 amino acids. CDR3: CASTARGSGNQPQHF. DNA for the CDR3: TGTGCCAGTACCGCTAGGGGCAGTGGCAATCAGCCCCAGCATTTT.

This chain links TRBV5-1 with TRBJ1-1, with 7 bases that match TRBD1. Germline V gene sequence: CDR1 SGHRS, CDR2 YFSETQ. The CDR3 is 15 residues long. V shed 7 bases and J 6 bases; nucleotides not matched to a gene: 15. CDR3 bases: TGCGCCAGCGGGCCGGGCCAGGGGGGAACCGCTGAAGCTTTCTTT. Amino acid sequence: CASGPGQGGTAEAFF.

The chain recombines TRBV5-1 with TRBJ1-2; 8 bases agree with TRBD1. The CDR3 totals 12 residues. Germline assignment: CDR1 SGHRS and CDR2 YFSETQ. V dropped 7 bases and J dropped 4; count of bases not matched to a gene: 3. CDR3 sequence: CASAGGGYGYTF. The DNA for the CDR3 is TGCGCCAGCGCAGGGGGCGGCTATGGCTACACCTTC.

The table lists this clone with a count of one. This chain uses TRBV19 with TRBJ1-1; 8 bases match TRBD1. CDR3 length: 14 residues. Germline-derived CDR1 and CDR2 are LNHDA and SQIVND (reference sequence). J gave up 7 bases and V 6 bases, and 10 bases lay outside the gene matches. The CDR3 coding sequence is TGTGCCAGTAGAAAGACCGGGACAGGTGGTGAAGCTTTCTTT. It yields the protein CASRKTGTGGEAFF.

V gene TRBV7-7 combines with J gene TRBJ2-7, with TRBD2 as a possible D gene (6 bases). Trimming cost V 6 bases and J 0 bases, with 15 bases left between them. Germline V gene lookup returns CDR1 SSHAT and CDR2 FNYEAQ (reference sequence). The length of the CDR3 is 15 residues. As DNA, the CDR3 is TGTGCCAGCAGTCCTGGACGGGAGAGCTCCTACGAGCAGTACTTC. Encoded protein: CASSPGRESSYEQYF.

The chain combines TRBV7-9 with TRBJ1-1; 10 nucleotides agree with TRBD1. Germline V CDR1 and CDR2: SEHNR, FQNEAQ (reference sequence). The CDR3 totals 12 residues. After removal of 8 bases from V and 7 bases from J, the junction contained 4 bases not matched to a gene. CDR3 DNA sequence: TGTGCCAGCGATAGGACAGGGGGTGAAGCTTTCTTT. Its protein is CASDRTGGEAFF.

In this sample, this clone turned up a few times. The V and J genes are TRBV3-1 (or the pseudogene TRBV3-2) and TRBJ1-1; TRBD1 matches 10 bases. Trimming at V came to 5 bases and at J to 8 bases, leaving 5 bases not matched to a gene. This CDR3 is 13 amino acids long. Germline V gene sequence: CDR1 LGHDT, CDR2 YNNKEL (reference sequence). The CDR3 coding sequence is TGTGCCAGCAGCTTTGGGACAGGGGCGGAAGCTTTCTTT. Its translation: CASSFGTGAEAFF.

V gene TRBV6-5 combines with J gene TRBJ2-7; TRBD1 aligns across 7 bases. The CDR3 runs to 14 residues. The germline V gene has CDR1 MNHEY and CDR2 SVGAGI. V lost 7 bases to trimming and J lost 3 bases; unmatched junction nucleotides: 9. CDR3 in amino acids: CASTAPGQVYEQYF. The CDR3 DNA sequence: TGTGCCAGCACCGCCCCCGGACAGGTCTACGAGCAGTACTTC.

The chain links TRBV5-1 to TRBJ1-1; 7 nucleotides line up with TRBD1. J gave up 0 bases and V 4 bases, and 3 bases lay outside the gene matches. This CDR3 is 14 amino acids long. The germline CDR1 and CDR2 sequences are SGHRS and YFSETQ. The CDR3 protein is CASSTDRLNTEAFF. CDR3 nucleotide sequence: TGCGCCAGCAGCACGGACAGGCTGAACACTGAAGCTTTCTTT. The whole variable domain, remainder taken from reference TRBV5-1 and TRBJ1-1, is KAGVTQTPRYLIKTRGQQVTLSCSPISGHRSVSWYQQTPGQGLQFLFEYFSETQRNKGNFPGRFSGRQFSNSRSEMNVSTLELGDSALYLCASSTDRLNTEAFFGQGTRLTVV.

This chain connects TRBV7-9 to TRBJ1-6; D not certain. Trimming removed 7 bases from V and 2 bases from J, with 6 bases in between. This CDR3 has 13 residues. The germline V gene encodes CDR1 SEHNR and CDR2 FQNEAQ (reference sequence). This chain's CDR3 is CASIKTYNSPLHF. CDR3 DNA: TGTGCCAGCATAAAAACCTATAATTCACCCCTCCACTTT.

The rearrangement joins TRBV19 to TRBJ2-3; 10 positions match TRBD2. The CDR3 spans 13 residues. The germline V gene encodes CDR1 LNHDA and CDR2 SQIVND (reference sequence). V shed 7 bases and J 6 bases; nucleotides not matched to a gene: 4. The CDR3 nucleotides are TGTGCCAGTATGGGGACTAGCGTCGATACGCAGTATTTT. Protein product: CASMGTSVDTQYF.

The sample holds one count of this clone. The chain combines TRBV2 with TRBJ1-2; possibly TRBD1 for D (6 bases). V shed 7 bases and J shed 4 bases, with 13 bases lying between them. The CDR3 spans 13 residues. The V gene's germline CDR1 is SNHLY and CDR2 FYNNEI. The CDR3 DNA reads TGTGCCAGCACAGGGACAAGGACCTATGGCTACACCTTC. Amino acid sequence: CASTGTRTYGYTF.

The chain combines TRBV10-1 with TRBJ1-1; D is possibly TRBD1 (6 bases). Germline V gene sequence: CDR1 WNHNN, CDR2 SYGVQD (reference sequence). Trimming took off 3 bases at V and 8 bases at J, with 10 bases between the two ends. There are 12 residues in the CDR3. The DNA for the CDR3 is TGCGCCAGCAGTGATCTGCAGGGGGAAGCTTTCTTT. This codes for CASSDLQGEAFF.

This chain uses TRBV2 with TRBJ1-1; D unresolved. Trimming left V 6 bases short and J 0 bases short, with 14 bases between. CDR1 is SNHLY and CDR2 is FYNNEI in the germline V gene. This CDR3 spans 15 amino acids. Written as DNA, the CDR3 is TGTGCCAGCAGGTCAGTCGGACTAATGAACACTGAAGCTTTCTTT. Its protein product is CASRSVGLMNTEAFF.

Comments on this clone: One end of the junction does not line up with germline, which may come from a read error. The J gene is TRBJ1-6, the V gene TRBV19; D possibly corresponds to TRBD1 (5 bases). Germline CDR1 LNHDA, CDR2 SQIVND (reference sequence). The length of the CDR3 is 15 residues. The CDR3 loop reads CASCIRQPYNSPLHF. The CDR3, as DNA: TGTGCCAGTTGTATAAGACAGCCGTATAATTCACCCCTCCACTTT.

The chain has TRBV4-1 and TRBJ1-5; D perhaps matches TRBD1 (6 bases). V dropped 1 base and J dropped 7 bases, with 14 bases sitting between them. Germline loops: CDR1 MGHRA, CDR2 YSYEKL. There are 15 residues in the CDR3. The CDR3 DNA follows: TGCGCCAGCAGCCAAGGAGGGGGGAGGGCCCAGCCCCAGCATTTT. Amino acid sequence: CASSQGGGRAQPQHF.

This clone was counted between two and nine times. The chain uses TRBV7-2 and TRBJ2-5; D remains unclear. Germline V gene sequence: CDR1 SGHTA, CDR2 FQGNSA. The CDR3 loop spans 11 amino acids. Trimming shortened V by 4 bases and J by 2 bases, and 2 bases separated the two germline ends. The CDR3 nucleotides are TGTGCCAGCAGCTCGCAAGAGACCCAGTACTTC. The encoded protein is CASSSQETQYF.

The chain combines TRBV5-1 with TRBJ1-6; 10 bases line up with TRBD1. The ends lost 0 bases at V and 7 bases at J; junction bases unmatched: 1. CDR3 size: 15 residues. Per germline, CDR1 SGHRS and CDR2 YFSETQ. CDR3 in DNA: TGCGCCAGCAGCTTGGAGGACAGGGGGAATTCACCCCTCCACTTT. Translated: CASSLEDRGNSPLHF.

The V gene is TRBV3-1 (or the pseudogene TRBV3-2), the J gene TRBJ2-5; D call uncertain. Germline assignment: CDR1 LGHDT and CDR2 YNNKEL (reference sequence). The CDR3 is 11 residues long. V gave up 0 bases and J gave up 9 bases, with 5 bases separating them. The CDR3 DNA is TGTGCCAGCAGCCAAGAGGCCTCCCAGTACTTC. Its translation: CASSQEASQYF.

The gene calls are TRBV4-2 and TRBJ1-5, with TRBD1 identical over 12 bases. This CDR3 contains 15 residues. Germline V lookup: CDR1 LGHNA, CDR2 YNFKEQ. After removal of 0 bases from V and 7 bases from J, the junction contained 1 base not matched to a gene. The CDR3 DNA reads TGTGCCAGCAGCCAAGATGGGACAGGGGGCCAGCCCCAGCATTTT. Residues: CASSQDGTGGQPQHF.

The chain recombines TRBV9 with TRBJ2-3; D unclear. The CDR3 has 15 amino acids. Trimming stripped 0 bases from V and 0 bases from J, with 8 bases between. Germline values: CDR1 SGDLS, CDR2 YYNGEE. The CDR3 reads CASSVDAASTDTQYF. DNA of the CDR3: TGTGCCAGCAGCGTAGACGCGGCAAGCACAGATACGCAGTATTTT.

This clone came up once. V usage is TRBV2 and J usage is TRBJ1-4, with 11 positions matching TRBD1. The germline CDR1 and CDR2 sequences are SNHLY and FYNNEI. There are 15 residues in the CDR3. V dropped 6 bases and J dropped 2; count of bases not matched to a gene: 2. The CDR3 loop is CASSGQGATNEKLFF. CDR3 nucleotide sequence: TGTGCCAGCAGCGGACAGGGGGCCACTAATGAAAAACTGTTTTTT. The full variable domain, rest sourced from reference TRBV2 and TRBJ1-4, is EPEVTQTPSHQVTQMGQEVILRCVPISNHLYFYWYRQILGQKVEFLVSFYNNEISEKSEIFDDQFSVERPDGSNFTLKIRSTKLEDSAMYFCASSGQGATNEKLFFGSGTQLSVL.